A selection of T cell receptor beta chains follows, all from one sample in a study of patients and donors after allogeneic stem cell transplantation. TCRdb analysed the RT-PCR reads with MiXCR anew, one entry per CDR3 protein. The profile shows 410,000 or so distinct CDR3 sequences, 16% of them singletons. The sequenced sample consisted of blood, either unsorted or a sorted T cell fraction (not recorded which). The receptors come from a human donor who was either an allogeneic HSCT recipient or a stem cell or donor lymphocyte infusion donor (not recorded which). It is not recorded whose cells these are; they may come from a transplant donor. CDR3s include the opening cysteine and the closing phenylalanine or tryptophan.

TRBV11-2	TRBJ1-1	CASSLVGFEAFF
TRBV20-1	TRBJ1-4	CSARDLTGGEKLFF
TRBV12-3/TRBV12-4	TRBJ1-5	CASSLHRNQPQHF
TRBV19	TRBJ2-5	CASSIDRDVETQYF
TRBV6-2/TRBV6-3	TRBJ2-1	CASSLAGGPFLYNEQFF
TRBV6-5	TRBJ1-1	CASSSSQGGLNTEAFF
TRBV7-2	TRBJ2-7	CASSLETGDYYEQYF
TRBV7-9	TRBJ2-7	CASSTRQGVEQYF
TRBV5-5	TRBJ1-3	CASSLETPGNTIYF
TRBV7-6	TRBJ1-4	CASSLVRAAEKLFF
TRBV2	TRBJ2-7	CASRRGLLPHEQYF
TRBV11-3	TRBJ2-1	CASKTGGSYNEQFF
TRBV20-1	TRBJ1-4	CSARIHAGASNEKLFF
TRBV6-1	TRBJ1-4	CASSARGGEKLFF
TRBV19	TRBJ2-1	CASSMGQALAGRYNEQFF
TRBV6-5	TRBJ2-7	CASSYSTSGRSYEQYF
TRBV24-1	TRBJ2-1	CATSEGRGLAGYNEQFF
TRBV5-4	TRBJ1-6	CASSLYRGQGNSPLHF
TRBV3-1	TRBJ2-4	CASSQNPSGAKNIQYF
TRBV11-2	TRBJ2-1	CASSRQGASFYNEQFF
TRBV9	TRBJ2-4	CASSVVQGGIQYF
TRBV5-6	TRBJ2-7	CASSSRIRQKDYEQYF
TRBV12-3/TRBV12-4	TRBJ1-1	CASSLTGGQTEAFF
TRBV6-2/TRBV6-3	TRBJ2-6	CASRNRRQTGANVLTF
TRBV5-4	TRBJ2-5	CASSSPLGGRKTQYF
TRBV18	TRBJ2-3	CASSDMGRDTQYF
TRBV13	TRBJ2-1	CASSSDGGGYNEQFF
TRBV28	TRBJ2-5	CASSIGLAATQETQYF
TRBV5-1	TRBJ2-2	CASSFRWTGGLAGELFF
TRBV12-3/TRBV12-4	TRBJ2-5	CANPPADRSDQETQYF
TRBV21-1	TRBJ2-2	CASSKAPLRGRGRTGELFF
TRBV6-1	TRBJ1-5	CASGNGRVNQPQHF
TRBV29-1	TRBJ2-1	CSCVFGEQFF
TRBV11-3	TRBJ1-2	CASGGQGYGYTF
TRBV27	TRBJ2-7	CASRPGVSYEQYF
TRBV19	TRBJ2-5	CASSSGDPGSQETQYF
TRBV5-1	TRBJ2-2	CASSLPLTEPHTGELFF
TRBV6-1	TRBJ2-5	CASSPHRGRETQYF
TRBV7-9	TRBJ1-2	CASSFGTGGSDGYTF
TRBV4-2	TRBJ1-2	CASSPEEGYTF
TRBV3-1	TRBJ1-2	CASSTGSGENYGYTF
TRBV4-3	TRBJ1-2	CASSQDWAGGSVTNYGYTF
TRBV18	TRBJ2-2	CASSPGQNSNTGELFF
TRBV7-3	TRBJ2-3	CASSLSGTTDTQYF
TRBV3-1	TRBJ2-3	CASSQGSGRVTDTQYF
TRBV27	TRBJ2-7	CASRPFQTSGPYEQYF
TRBV2	TRBJ1-1	CASSESRSAFF
TRBV4-3	TRBJ2-7	CASSQESNRAYEQYF
TRBV14	TRBJ1-4	CASSQVQGSNEKLFF
TRBV21-1	TRBJ2-1	CASSKEGPPEYNEQFF
TRBV20-1	TRBJ2-1	CSARENSGGLAKVSYNEQFF
TRBV20-1	TRBJ2-2	CSASRTGELFF
TRBV27	TRBJ1-2	CASSTATGDYGYTF
TRBV10-3	TRBJ2-1	CAISEGRGSGEQFF